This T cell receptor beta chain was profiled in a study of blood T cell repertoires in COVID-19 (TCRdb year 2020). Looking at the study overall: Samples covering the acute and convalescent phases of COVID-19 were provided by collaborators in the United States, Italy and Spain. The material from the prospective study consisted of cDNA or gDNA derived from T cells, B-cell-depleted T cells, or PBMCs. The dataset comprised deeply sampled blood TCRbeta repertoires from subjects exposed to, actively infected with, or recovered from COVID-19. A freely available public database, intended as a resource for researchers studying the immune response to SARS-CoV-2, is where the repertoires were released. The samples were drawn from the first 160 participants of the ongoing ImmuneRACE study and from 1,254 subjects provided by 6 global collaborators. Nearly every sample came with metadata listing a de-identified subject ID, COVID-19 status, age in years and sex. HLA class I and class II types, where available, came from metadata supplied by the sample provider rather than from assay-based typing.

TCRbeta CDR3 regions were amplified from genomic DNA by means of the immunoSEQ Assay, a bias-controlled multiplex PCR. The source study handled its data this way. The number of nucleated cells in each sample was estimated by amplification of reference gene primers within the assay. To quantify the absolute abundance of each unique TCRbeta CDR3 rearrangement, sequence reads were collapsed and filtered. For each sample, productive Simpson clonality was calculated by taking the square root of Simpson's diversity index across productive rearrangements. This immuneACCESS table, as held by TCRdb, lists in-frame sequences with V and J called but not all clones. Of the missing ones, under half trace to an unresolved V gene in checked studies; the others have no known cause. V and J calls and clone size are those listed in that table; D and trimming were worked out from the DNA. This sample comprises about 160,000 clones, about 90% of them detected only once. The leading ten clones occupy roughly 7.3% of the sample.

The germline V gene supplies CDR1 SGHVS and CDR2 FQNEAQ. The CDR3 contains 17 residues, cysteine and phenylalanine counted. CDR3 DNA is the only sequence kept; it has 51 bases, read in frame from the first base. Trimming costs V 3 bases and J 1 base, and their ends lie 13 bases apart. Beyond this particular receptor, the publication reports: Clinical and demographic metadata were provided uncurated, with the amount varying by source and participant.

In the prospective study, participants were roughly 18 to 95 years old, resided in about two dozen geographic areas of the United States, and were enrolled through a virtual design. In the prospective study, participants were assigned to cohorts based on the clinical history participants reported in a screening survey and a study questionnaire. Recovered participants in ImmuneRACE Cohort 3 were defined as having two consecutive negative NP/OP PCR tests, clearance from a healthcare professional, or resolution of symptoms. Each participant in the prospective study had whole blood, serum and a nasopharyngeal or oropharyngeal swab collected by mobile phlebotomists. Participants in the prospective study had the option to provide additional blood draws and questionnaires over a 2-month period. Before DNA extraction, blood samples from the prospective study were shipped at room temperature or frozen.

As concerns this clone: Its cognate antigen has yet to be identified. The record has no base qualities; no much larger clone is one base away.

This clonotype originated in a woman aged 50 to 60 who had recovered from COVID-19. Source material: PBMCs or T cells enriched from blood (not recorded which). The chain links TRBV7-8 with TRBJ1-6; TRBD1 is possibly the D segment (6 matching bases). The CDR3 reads CASSFNRAGSYNSPLHF. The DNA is TGTGCCAGCAGCTTCAACAGGGCAGGGTCCTATAATTCACCCCTCCACTTT.